Listed below are T cell receptor beta chains from one sample, sequenced in a study of beta chain features in type 1 diabetes. Assay used: immunoSEQ multiplex PCR; TCRdb lists only in-frame clones, some missing. The sample lists under 900,000 clones; 17% were seen once. Sequences were obtained from naive CD4+ T cells from blood. These receptor sequences come from a woman aged 18-29 years in good health. CDR3s include the opening cysteine and the closing phenylalanine or tryptophan. Each record gives: D gene, J gene, CDR3 length, V gene, clone size, CDR3 protein, CDR3 DNA. The D gene is left open where the match is weak. Size values are once, few and many counts, or a class for expanded clones, and some rows have none.

D gene: .
J gene: TRBJ2-7
CDR3 length: 14
V gene: TRBV6-6
clone size: .
CDR3 protein: CASSYLTGAYEQYF
CDR3 DNA: TGTGCCAGCAGTTATTTAACGGGCGCCTACGAGCAGTACTTC

D gene: .
J gene: TRBJ1-2
CDR3 length: 14
V gene: TRBV6-1
clone size: few
CDR3 protein: CASSEPATNYGYTF
CDR3 DNA: TGTGCCAGCAGTGAACCGGCGACGAACTATGGCTACACCTTC

D gene: TRBD1
J gene: TRBJ1-5
CDR3 length: 15
V gene: TRBV27
clone size: few
CDR3 protein: CASRGTGFSFEPQHF
CDR3 DNA: TGTGCCAGCAGGGGGACAGGTTTTTCGTTTGAGCCCCAGCATTTT

D gene: .
J gene: TRBJ2-5
CDR3 length: 12
V gene: TRBV2
clone size: .
CDR3 protein: CASKVGGGTQYF
CDR3 DNA: TGTGCCAGCAAAGTGGGAGGGGGGACCCAGTACTTC

D gene: .
J gene: TRBJ2-1
CDR3 length: 14
V gene: TRBV7-2
clone size: .
CDR3 protein: CASSLGQNVGEQFF
CDR3 DNA: TGTGCCAGCAGCTTAGGGCAGAATGTAGGTGAGCAGTTCTTC

D gene: .
J gene: TRBJ2-4
CDR3 length: 14
V gene: TRBV5-6
clone size: .
CDR3 protein: CASSSGRTKNIQYF
CDR3 DNA: TGTGCCAGCAGTAGCGGCCGAACCAAAAACATTCAGTACTTC

D gene: TRBD1
J gene: TRBJ1-2
CDR3 length: 15
V gene: TRBV7-9
clone size: .
CDR3 protein: CASSLGDRPSYGYTF
CDR3 DNA: TGTGCCAGCAGCTTAGGGGACAGGCCGTCTTATGGCTACACCTTC

D gene: TRBD2
J gene: TRBJ2-7
CDR3 length: 15
V gene: TRBV27
clone size: .
CDR3 protein: CASRGSGTYGYEQYF
CDR3 DNA: TGTGCCAGCAGGGGGAGCGGGACTTACGGATACGAGCAGTACTTC

D gene: .
J gene: TRBJ2-5
CDR3 length: 14
V gene: TRBV28
clone size: .
CDR3 protein: CASTPPGAGETQYF
CDR3 DNA: TGTGCCAGCACCCCACCGGGGGCAGGGGAGACCCAGTACTTC

D gene: .
J gene: TRBJ2-7
CDR3 length: 15
V gene: TRBV28
clone size: .
CDR3 protein: CASSRPGLGSYEQYF
CDR3 DNA: TGTGCCAGCAGCCGCCCGGGACTGGGCTCCTACGAGCAGTACTTC

D gene: TRBD1
J gene: TRBJ1-1
CDR3 length: 15
V gene: TRBV19
clone size: .
CDR3 protein: CASRKTGFGNTEAFF
CDR3 DNA: TGTGCCAGTAGAAAGACAGGGTTCGGGAACACTGAAGCTTTCTTT

D gene: .
J gene: TRBJ2-7
CDR3 length: 13
V gene: TRBV15
clone size: .
CDR3 protein: CATSRVGTYEQYF
CDR3 DNA: TGTGCCACCAGCAGAGTCGGGACCTACGAGCAGTACTTC

D gene: .
J gene: TRBJ2-1
CDR3 length: 13
V gene: TRBV6-6
clone size: .
CDR3 protein: CASTLNGFAGQFF
CDR3 DNA: TGTGCCAGCACCCTTAACGGCTTCGCAGGGCAGTTCTTC

D gene: TRBD1
J gene: TRBJ2-6
CDR3 length: 17
V gene: TRBV10-3
clone size: few
CDR3 protein: CAIREGTADSGANVLTF
CDR3 DNA: TGTGCCATCAGGGAAGGGACAGCTGACTCTGGGGCCAACGTCCTGACTTTC

D gene: .
J gene: TRBJ1-2
CDR3 length: 12
V gene: TRBV28
clone size: .
CDR3 protein: CASSLSGWGYTF
CDR3 DNA: TGTGCCAGCAGTTTGTCAGGGTGGGGCTACACCTTC

D gene: TRBD1
J gene: TRBJ2-1
CDR3 length: 15
V gene: TRBV5-6
clone size: .
CDR3 protein: CASSLDRGIYNEQFF
CDR3 DNA: TGTGCCAGCAGCTTGGACAGGGGGATATACAATGAGCAGTTCTTC

D gene: TRBD2
J gene: TRBJ2-1
CDR3 length: 14
V gene: TRBV9
clone size: .
CDR3 protein: CASSPRTSNNEQFF
CDR3 DNA: TGTGCCAGCAGCCCCAGGACTAGCAACAATGAGCAGTTCTTC

D gene: .
J gene: TRBJ2-2
CDR3 length: 15
V gene: TRBV7-3
clone size: .
CDR3 protein: CASSSGTRTTGELFF
CDR3 DNA: TGTGCCAGCAGCTCGGGTACCAGAACCACCGGGGAGCTGTTTTTT

D gene: .
J gene: TRBJ1-2
CDR3 length: 13
V gene: TRBV2
clone size: few
CDR3 protein: CASSGAWDYGYTF
CDR3 DNA: TGTGCCAGCAGCGGGGCGTGGGACTATGGCTACACCTTC

D gene: TRBD1
J gene: TRBJ2-3
CDR3 length: 18
V gene: TRBV18
clone size: few
CDR3 protein: CASSPQSIRTGSTDTQYF
CDR3 DNA: TGTGCCAGCTCACCACAGTCTATAAGGACAGGGTCCACAGATACGCAGTATTTT

D gene: .
J gene: TRBJ2-1
CDR3 length: 16
V gene: TRBV15
clone size: few
CDR3 protein: CATSRGTERGSLGQFF
CDR3 DNA: TGTGCCACCAGCAGAGGGACAGAGCGGGGAAGTCTGGGCCAGTTCTTC

D gene: .
J gene: TRBJ2-2
CDR3 length: 15
V gene: TRBV27
clone size: .
CDR3 protein: CASSRDGTNTGELFF
CDR3 DNA: TGTGCCAGCAGTCGTGACGGAACGAACACCGGGGAGCTGTTTTTT

D gene: .
J gene: TRBJ2-3
CDR3 length: 19
V gene: TRBV1
clone size: .
CDR3 protein: CTSSQKPPGRGRWEDTQYF
CDR3 DNA: TGCACCAGCAGCCAGAAGCCCCCGGGGAGGGGACGCTGGGAAGATACGCAGTATTTT

D gene: .
J gene: TRBJ1-1
CDR3 length: 13
V gene: TRBV7-8
clone size: .
CDR3 protein: CASSLIEGTEAFF
CDR3 DNA: TGTGCCAGCAGCTTAATCGAGGGGACTGAAGCTTTCTTT

D gene: TRBD2
J gene: TRBJ2-1
CDR3 length: 16
V gene: TRBV18
clone size: few
CDR3 protein: CASSPMASGSSNEQFF
CDR3 DNA: TGTGCCAGCTCACCAATGGCTAGCGGGAGTAGCAATGAGCAGTTCTTC